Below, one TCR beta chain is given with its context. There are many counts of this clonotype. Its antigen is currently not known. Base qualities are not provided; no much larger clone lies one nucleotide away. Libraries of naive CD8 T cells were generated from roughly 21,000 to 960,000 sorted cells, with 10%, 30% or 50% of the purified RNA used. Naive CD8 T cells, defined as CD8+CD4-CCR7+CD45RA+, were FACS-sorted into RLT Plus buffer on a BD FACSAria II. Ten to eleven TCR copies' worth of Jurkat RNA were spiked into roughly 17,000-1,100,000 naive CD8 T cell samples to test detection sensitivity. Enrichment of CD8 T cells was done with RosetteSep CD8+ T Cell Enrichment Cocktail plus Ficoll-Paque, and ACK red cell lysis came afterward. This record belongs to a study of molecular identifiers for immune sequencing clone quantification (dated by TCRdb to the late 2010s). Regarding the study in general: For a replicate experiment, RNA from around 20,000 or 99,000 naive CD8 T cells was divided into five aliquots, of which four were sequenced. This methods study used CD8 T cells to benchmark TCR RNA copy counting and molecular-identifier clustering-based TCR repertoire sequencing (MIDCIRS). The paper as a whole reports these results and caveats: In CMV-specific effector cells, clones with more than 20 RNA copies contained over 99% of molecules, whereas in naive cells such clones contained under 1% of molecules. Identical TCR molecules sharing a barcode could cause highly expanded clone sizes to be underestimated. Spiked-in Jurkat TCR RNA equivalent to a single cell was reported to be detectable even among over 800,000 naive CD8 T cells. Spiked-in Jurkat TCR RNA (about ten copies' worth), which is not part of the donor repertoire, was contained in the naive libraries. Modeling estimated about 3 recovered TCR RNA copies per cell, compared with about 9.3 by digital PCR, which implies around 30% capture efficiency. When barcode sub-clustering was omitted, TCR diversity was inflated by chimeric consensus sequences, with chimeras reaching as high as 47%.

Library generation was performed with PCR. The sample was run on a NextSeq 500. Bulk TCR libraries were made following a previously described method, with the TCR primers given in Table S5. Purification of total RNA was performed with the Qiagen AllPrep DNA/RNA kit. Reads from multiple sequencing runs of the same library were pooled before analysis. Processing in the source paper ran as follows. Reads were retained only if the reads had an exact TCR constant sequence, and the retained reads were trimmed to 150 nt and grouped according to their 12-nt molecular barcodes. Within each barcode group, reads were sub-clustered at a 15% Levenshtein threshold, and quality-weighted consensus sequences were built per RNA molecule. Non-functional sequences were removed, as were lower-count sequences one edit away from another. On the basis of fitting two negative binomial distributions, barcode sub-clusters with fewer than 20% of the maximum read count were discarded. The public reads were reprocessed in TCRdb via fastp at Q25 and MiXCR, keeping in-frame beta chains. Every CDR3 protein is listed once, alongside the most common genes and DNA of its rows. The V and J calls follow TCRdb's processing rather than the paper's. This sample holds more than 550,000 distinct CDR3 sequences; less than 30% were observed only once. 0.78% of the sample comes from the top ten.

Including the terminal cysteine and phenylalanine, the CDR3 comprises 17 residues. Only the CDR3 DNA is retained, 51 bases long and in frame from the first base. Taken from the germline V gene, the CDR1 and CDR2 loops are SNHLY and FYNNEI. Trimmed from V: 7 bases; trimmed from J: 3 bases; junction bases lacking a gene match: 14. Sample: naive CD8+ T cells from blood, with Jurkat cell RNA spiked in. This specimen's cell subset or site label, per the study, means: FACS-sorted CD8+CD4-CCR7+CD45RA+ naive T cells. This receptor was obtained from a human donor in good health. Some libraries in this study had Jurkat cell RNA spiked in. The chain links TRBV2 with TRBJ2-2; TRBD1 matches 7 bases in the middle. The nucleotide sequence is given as TGTGCCAGCAAGGGATATCCGGGACAGAGTTACACCGGGGAGCTGTTTTTT. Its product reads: CASKGYPGQSYTGELFF.